The clone carrying this TCR beta chain showed up many times. Looked up from germline, CDR1 is MNHEY and CDR2 is SVGEGT. CDR3 size: 13 residues. V lost 6 bases, J lost 4 bases, and 12 bases lay in between. Every sampled donor was Caucasian and healthy. The source of the sample is a study of identical twins. From the 5' RACE reads, TCRdb called clonotypes with MiXCR, one entry per CDR3 protein. The sample includes 200,000 to 250,000 distinct CDR3 sequences, 6.5% to 8.5% seen only once; the top ten take 1.5% to 2.5%. The same sample was also used in a study of yellow fever vaccine responses in identical twins.

The origin of this receptor is a woman aged 18-35 years in good health. The sample comprised memory (CD45RO+) T cells sorted from blood. V usage is TRBV6-2 or TRBV6-3 and J usage is TRBJ2-5, with a tentative D call TRBD1 (6 bases). Written as DNA, the CDR3 is TGTGCCAGCAGCTGGGGGCGCCGAGAGACCCAGTACTTC. Amino acid sequence: CASSWGRRETQYF.